This T cell receptor (beta chain) was found in a study of tumor and adjacent non-tumor tissue in lung cancer (dated by TCRdb to 2017 to 2018). About the investigation overall: Patients with adenocarcinoma (approximately 13), squamous cell carcinoma (2) and small cell lung cancer (1) were included in the cohort. Ages among the 15 or so patients ranged from about 30 to 85 years, there were roughly 10 men and 5 women, and disease was at TNM stage I to III. Sequencing produced about 120,000,000 productive TCRbeta reads in total, an average of about 3.8 million reads per sample. Using bulk TCRbeta repertoires from approximately 15 lung cancer patients, the study set lung tumor tissue side by side with matched distant non-tumor lung tissue. TCRbeta CDR3 sequencing was performed on 30 to 35 paired specimens, with one tumor sample and one normal lung sample collected per patient. General study outcomes and caveats: Peripheral blood was not sequenced, so blood TCRbeta repertoires were not examined in the lung cancer patients of the study. The methods do not name the sequencing platform or mention unique molecular identifiers. Tumor tissue showed significantly higher TCR diversity (inverse Simpson) than normal lung tissue, at 431.37 vs 166.20 (P = 0.0075, Mann-Whitney U test). Only approximately 14 patients were in the cohort, and the authors stated that larger samples and more detailed clinical data are needed. The top 100 clones made up a significantly larger cumulative share of the repertoire in normal lung than in tumor tissue. Younger patients had significantly higher TCR diversity, and higher tumor TCR diversity was associated with shorter overall and disease-free survival.

Receptors were amplified or captured by multiplex PCR. The run used an Illumina HiSeq 2500. Following protocols modified from ARM-PCR, the researchers constructed TCRbeta libraries through three rounds of nested PCR with primers (Table S4). Before sequencing, PCR products of 200-500 bp were cut from the gel and purified using the QIAquick gel extraction kit. The paper's data handling went like this. Trimmomatic was used to clean the reads, FLASH merged the cleaned reads into complete CDR3 sequences, and MiTCR assigned the sequences to V(D)J germline segments. VDJtools was used to compute clonal diversity as the inverse Simpson's index. In-frame sequences without a premature stop codon were defined as productive reads. TCRdb itself trimmed the public reads at Q25 with fastp, ran MiXCR and retained productive beta chains. Entries are consolidated by CDR3 protein sequence, retaining the most common genes and DNA. None of the V and J calls come from the authors' own analysis; TCRdb made them. The sample contains under 150,000 distinct CDR3 sequences, 55% to 75% of them found a single time. 10% to 15% of the sample rests with the top ten.

Worth noting for this clonotype: The clone's antigen remains unknown. A much larger clone lies one base from this, so it may be a read error.

RNA was isolated from bulk unsorted tissue, and RNA quality was assessed with a NanoDrop ND-1000 and an Agilent 2100. Donors were newly diagnosed lung cancer patients admitted for thoracic surgery in China between August and November 2014, without prior chemotherapy. Anyone who had undergone radiotherapy or chemotherapy before, or who had another cancer at the same time, was left out of the study. Pieces of surgical tissue measuring about 1-2.1 cm3 were kept in RNAlater solution and held at -80 degrees C until needed. This sequence originates from a man younger than 40 with non-small cell lung cancer. Input material: lung tumor tissue.

The CDR3 reads CASSQLGQGQVPLHF. The bases read TGTGCCAGCAGCCAATTAGGGCAGGGCCAAGTTCCCCTCCACTTT. The rearranged segments are TRBV14 and TRBJ1-6; the D gene is perhaps TRBD1, on 5 matching bases. V drops 2 bases and J drops 13 bases, leaving 18 bases in between. CDR1 SGHDN and CDR2 FVKESK were looked up in the germline V gene. Reading from cysteine to phenylalanine, the CDR3 counts 15 amino acids. Just the 45-base CDR3 DNA is kept, in frame starting at base 1.